The rows below give T cell receptor beta chains drawn from one sample of a study of blood T cells in healthy people across ages. TCRdb re-derived calls from the 5' RACE reads in MiXCR, one entry per CDR3 protein. The data contain about 1.8 million distinct CDR3 sequences, roughly 52% of them singletons. Sequencing was performed on blood. The receptors were sampled from a woman aged 40 to 49 in good health. CDR3s include the opening cysteine and the closing phenylalanine or tryptophan. Fields, in order: clone size, V gene, D gene, J gene, CDR3 DNA, CDR3 protein. The D gene is left open where the match is weak. Clone size is not always given. Where it is, it says once, few, many or a class for expanded clones.

NA	TRBV10-3	NA	TRBJ2-5	TGTGCCATCAGTGCCCAGGCAGGGGAGGAGACCCAGTACTTC	CAISAQAGEETQYF
NA	TRBV6-1	TRBD1	TRBJ2-1	TGTGCCAGCAGTGAAGCTGGGACAGTCCGAAATGAGCAGTTCTTC	CASSEAGTVRNEQFF
NA	TRBV20-1	TRBD2	TRBJ2-2	TGCAGTGGATACCCTAGCGGGGGGGCCAGGGAGCTGTTTTTT	CSGYPSGGARELFF
few	TRBV7-2	NA	TRBJ2-5	TGTGCCAGCAGCTTAATTCGGGTCCGGGGAGAGACCCAGTACTTC	CASSLIRVRGETQYF
few	TRBV7-2	NA	TRBJ2-7	TGTGCCAGCGCTACGGGGGCAAATTACGAGCAGTACTTC	CASATGANYEQYF
few	TRBV10-3	TRBD2	TRBJ2-7	TGTGCCATCAGCGGGAGGACTAGCGGGGGCTACGAGCAGTACTTC	CAISGRTSGGYEQYF
few	TRBV7-2	TRBD1	TRBJ2-7	TGTGCCAGCAGACGAACAGGGGAGAGTCGCGAGCAGTACTTC	CASRRTGESREQYF
NA	TRBV6-6	NA	TRBJ1-1	TGTGCCAGCAAAAATGCTCGGTGGACTGAAGCTTTCTTT	CASKNARWTEAFF
few	TRBV10-3	NA	TRBJ2-3	TGTGCCATCAGGCGAGAGGACGCAGATACGCAGTATTTT	CAIRREDADTQYF
NA	TRBV5-1	NA	TRBJ1-1	TGCGCCAGCAGCCGAAAGAAACAGGGTCGCACTGAAGCTTTCTTT	CASSRKKQGRTEAFF
NA	TRBV18	TRBD1	TRBJ2-4	TGTGCCAGCTCACCAAAGACGACAGGGACATACATTCAGTACTTC	CASSPKTTGTYIQYF
few	TRBV29-1	NA	TRBJ1-2	TGCAGCGCTCCTAACCGGGACGGATATGGCTACACCTTC	CSAPNRDGYGYTF
many	TRBV4-3	TRBD2	TRBJ2-7	TGCGCCAGCAGCCAAAGGGGACTAGACGAGCAGTACTTC	CASSQRGLDEQYF
few	TRBV18	TRBD1	TRBJ2-3	TGTGCCAGCTCACTAAAGGGACAGGGACCCTCGGATACGCAGTATTTT	CASSLKGQGPSDTQYF
NA	TRBV15	NA	TRBJ1-1	TGTGCCACCAGCACTACCTGGGGACCCCCAACTGAAGCTTTCTTT	CATSTTWGPPTEAFF
NA	TRBV14	NA	TRBJ1-1	TGTGCCAGCAGCCAAGGCTCGCGGGGCTCTTCTGAAGCTTTCTTT	CASSQGSRGSSEAFF